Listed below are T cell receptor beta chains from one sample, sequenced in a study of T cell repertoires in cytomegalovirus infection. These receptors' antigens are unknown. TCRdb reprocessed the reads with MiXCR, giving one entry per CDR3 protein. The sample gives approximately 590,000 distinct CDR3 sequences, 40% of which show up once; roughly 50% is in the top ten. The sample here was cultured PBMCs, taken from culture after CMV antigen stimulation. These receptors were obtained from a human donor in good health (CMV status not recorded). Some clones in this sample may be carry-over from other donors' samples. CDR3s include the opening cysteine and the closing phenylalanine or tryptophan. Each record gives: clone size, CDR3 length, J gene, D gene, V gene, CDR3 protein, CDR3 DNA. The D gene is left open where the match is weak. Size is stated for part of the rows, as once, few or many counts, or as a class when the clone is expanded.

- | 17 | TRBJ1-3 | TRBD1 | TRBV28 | CASSLLQGPPSGNTIYF | TGTGCCAGCAGTTTACTACAGGGGCCTCCTAGTGGAAACACCATATATTTT
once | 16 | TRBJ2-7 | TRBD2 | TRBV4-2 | CASSPSDGGLVYEQYF | TGTGCCAGCAGCCCCTCCGACGGGGGGTTAGTTTACGAGCAGTACTTC
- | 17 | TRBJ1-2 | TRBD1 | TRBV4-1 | CASSQDPSGTGVGGYTF | TGCGCCAGCAGCCAAGATCCATCCGGGACAGGGGTAGGGGGCTACACCTTC
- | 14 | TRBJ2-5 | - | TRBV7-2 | CASSLMGAGETQYF | TGTGCCAGCAGCTTAATGGGGGCAGGGGAGACCCAGTACTTC
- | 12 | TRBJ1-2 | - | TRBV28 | CASSFRFYGYTF | TGTGCCAGCAGTTTTCGATTCTATGGCTACACCTTC
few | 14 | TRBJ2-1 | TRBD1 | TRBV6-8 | CATDRDRAYNEQFF | TGTGCCACAGACCGGGACAGGGCCTACAATGAGCAGTTCTTC
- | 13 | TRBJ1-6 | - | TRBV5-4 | CASSLARGGPLHF | TGTGCCAGCAGCTTGGCCCGGGGAGGACCCCTCCACTTT
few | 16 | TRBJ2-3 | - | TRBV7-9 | CASSYLTGGDTDTQYF | TGTGCCAGCAGCTACCTAACGGGTGGGGACACAGATACGCAGTATTTT
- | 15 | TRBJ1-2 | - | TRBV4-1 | CASSQAMGDGYGYTF | TGCGCCAGCAGCCAAGCTATGGGGGACGGCTATGGCTACACCTTC
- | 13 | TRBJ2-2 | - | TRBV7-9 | CAPGRDDTGELFF | TGTGCCCCTGGCCGGGATGACACCGGGGAGCTGTTTTTT
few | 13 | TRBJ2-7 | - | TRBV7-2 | CASSLGTSNEQYF | TGTGCCAGCAGCTTGGGGACTTCCAACGAGCAGTACTTC
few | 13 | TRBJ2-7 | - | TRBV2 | CASSDRDRQRQYF | TGTGCCAGCAGTGACCGGGACCGCCAAAGGCAGTACTTC
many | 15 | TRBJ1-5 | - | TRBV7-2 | CASSLRGQRNQPQHF | TGTGCCAGCAGCTTAAGAGGACAGCGGAATCAGCCCCAGCATTTT
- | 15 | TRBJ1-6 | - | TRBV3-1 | CASTPGRNINSPLHF | TGTGCCAGCACCCCCGGCAGGAATATTAATTCACCCCTCCACTTT
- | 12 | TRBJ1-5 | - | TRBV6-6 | CASNPEGSPQHF | TGTGCCAGCAACCCCGAAGGTTCCCCCCAGCATTTT
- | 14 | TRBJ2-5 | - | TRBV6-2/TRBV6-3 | CASSQRRQQETQYF | TGTGCCAGCAGTCAGAGGCGACAGCAAGAGACCCAGTACTTC
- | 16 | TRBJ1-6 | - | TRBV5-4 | CASSLGGQGYNSPLHF | TGTGCCAGCAGCTTGGGAGGTCAGGGGTATAATTCACCCCTCCACTTT
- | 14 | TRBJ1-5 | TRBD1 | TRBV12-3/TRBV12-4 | CASTEDRTYQPQHF | TGTGCCAGCACCGAGGACAGGACATATCAGCCCCAGCATTTT
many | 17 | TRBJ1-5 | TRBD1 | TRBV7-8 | CASSWDPGQGLSGPQHF | TGTGCCAGCAGCTGGGACCCGGGACAGGGACTCAGTGGGCCCCAGCATTTT
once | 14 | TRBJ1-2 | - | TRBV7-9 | CASSLGEGDYGYTF | TGTGCCAGCAGCTTAGGAGAGGGCGACTATGGCTACACCTTC
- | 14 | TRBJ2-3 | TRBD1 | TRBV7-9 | CASTSGQGAYTQYF | TGTGCCAGCACCTCCGGACAGGGGGCGTATACGCAGTATTTT
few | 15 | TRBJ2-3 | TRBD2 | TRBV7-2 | CASSLISGRANTQYF | TGTGCCAGCAGCTTGATAAGCGGGAGGGCAAATACGCAGTATTTT
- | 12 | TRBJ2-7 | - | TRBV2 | CASKGRVNEQYF | TGTGCCAGCAAGGGCAGGGTGAACGAGCAGTACTTC
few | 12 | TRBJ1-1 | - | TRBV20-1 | CGGRRVNTEAFF | TGCGGAGGGAGGAGGGTAAACACTGAAGCTTTCTTT
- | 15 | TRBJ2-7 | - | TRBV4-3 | CASSLGLDQRREQYF | TGCGCCAGCAGCCTGGGTCTCGACCAAAGACGGGAGCAGTACTTC
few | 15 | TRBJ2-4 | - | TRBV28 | CASSDRGVTKNIQYF | TGTGCCAGCAGCGATAGAGGGGTGACCAAAAACATTCAGTACTTC
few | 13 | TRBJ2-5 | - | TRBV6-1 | CASSDSPQETQYF | TGTGCCAGCAGTGATTCACCCCAAGAGACCCAGTACTTC
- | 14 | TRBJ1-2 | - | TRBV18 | CASSPTGPPYGYTF | TGTGCCAGCTCACCCACAGGGCCTCCTTATGGCTACACCTTC
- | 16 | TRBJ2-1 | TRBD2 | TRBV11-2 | CASSLGGLAGLDEQFF | TGTGCCAGCAGCTTAGGGGGACTAGCGGGACTTGATGAGCAGTTCTTC
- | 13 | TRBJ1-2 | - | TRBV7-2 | CASSRGAAYGYTF | TGTGCCAGCAGCAGGGGGGCCGCCTATGGCTACACCTTC
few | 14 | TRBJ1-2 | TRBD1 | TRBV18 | CASSPGGQAYGYTF | TGTGCCAGCTCACCGGGGGGACAGGCCTACGGCTACACCTTC
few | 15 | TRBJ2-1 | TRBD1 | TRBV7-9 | CASSFGDRGDVEQFF | TGTGCCAGCAGCTTCGGGGACAGGGGGGATGTGGAGCAGTTCTTC
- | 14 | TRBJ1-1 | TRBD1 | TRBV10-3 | CAINAQGANTEAFF | TGTGCCATCAACGCACAGGGGGCAAATACTGAAGCTTTCTTT
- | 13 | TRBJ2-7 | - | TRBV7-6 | CASSVREEYEQYF | TGTGCCAGCAGCGTAAGAGAGGAGTACGAGCAGTACTTC
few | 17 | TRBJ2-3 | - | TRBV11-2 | CASSPGQWSGPEDTQYF | TGTGCCAGCAGCCCGGGTCAGTGGAGCGGCCCCGAAGATACGCAGTATTTT
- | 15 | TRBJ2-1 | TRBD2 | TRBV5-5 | CASNPPGLAGNEQFF | TGTGCCAGCAACCCGCCGGGACTAGCGGGGAATGAGCAGTTCTTC
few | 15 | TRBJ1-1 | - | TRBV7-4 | CASSLLAGLSTEAFF | TGTGCCAGCAGCTTACTGGCGGGGCTGAGCACTGAAGCTTTCTTT
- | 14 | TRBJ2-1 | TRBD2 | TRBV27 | CASCPLAGESEQFF | TGTGCCAGCTGCCCCCTAGCGGGAGAAAGTGAGCAGTTCTTC
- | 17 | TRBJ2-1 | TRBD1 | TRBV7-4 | CASSLDGGTGAGNEQFF | TGTGCCAGCAGCTTAGACGGCGGGACAGGGGCCGGGAATGAGCAGTTCTTC
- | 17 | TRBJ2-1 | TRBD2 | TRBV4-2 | CASSRSTSGNSYNEQFF | TGTGCCAGCAGCCGTTCGACTAGCGGGAACTCCTACAATGAGCAGTTCTTC
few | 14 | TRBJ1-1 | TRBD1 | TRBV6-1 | CASRGTGGIGEAFF | TGTGCCAGCCGGGGGACAGGGGGCATAGGTGAAGCTTTCTTT
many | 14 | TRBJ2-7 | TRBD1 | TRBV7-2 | CASSLDRGLYEQYF | TGTGCCAGCAGCTTGGACAGGGGGTTATACGAGCAGTACTTC
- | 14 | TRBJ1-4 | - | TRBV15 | CATSSDSYNEKLFF | TGTGCCACCAGTTCGGACAGCTATAATGAAAAACTGTTTTTT
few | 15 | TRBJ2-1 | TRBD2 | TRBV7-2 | CASRGGVALNNEQFF | TGTGCCAGCAGGGGGGGGGTGGCCCTCAACAATGAGCAGTTCTTC
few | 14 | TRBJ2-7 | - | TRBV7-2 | CASSLFREAYEQYF | TGTGCCAGCAGTTTGTTCAGGGAGGCCTACGAGCAGTACTTC
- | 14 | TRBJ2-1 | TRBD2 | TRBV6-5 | CASNPMGRDNEQFF | TGTGCCAGCAATCCGATGGGGAGGGACAATGAGCAGTTCTTC
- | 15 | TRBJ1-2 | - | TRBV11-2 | CASSLIPGSAFGYTF | TGTGCCAGCAGCCTGATTCCAGGGTCCGCTTTTGGCTACACCTTC